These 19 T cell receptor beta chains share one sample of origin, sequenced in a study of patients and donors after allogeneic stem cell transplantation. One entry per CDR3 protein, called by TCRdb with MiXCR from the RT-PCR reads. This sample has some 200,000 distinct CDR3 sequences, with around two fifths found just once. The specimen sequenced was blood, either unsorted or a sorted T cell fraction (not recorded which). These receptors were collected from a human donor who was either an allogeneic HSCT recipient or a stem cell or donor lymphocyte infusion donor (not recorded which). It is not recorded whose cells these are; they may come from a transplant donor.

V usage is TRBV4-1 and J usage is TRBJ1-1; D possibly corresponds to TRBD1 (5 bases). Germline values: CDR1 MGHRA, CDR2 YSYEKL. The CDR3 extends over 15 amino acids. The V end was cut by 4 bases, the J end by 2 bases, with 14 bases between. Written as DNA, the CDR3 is TGCGCCAGCAGCCCGGAGAAGGGGAAAAACACTGAAGCTTTCTTT. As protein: CASSPEKGKNTEAFF.

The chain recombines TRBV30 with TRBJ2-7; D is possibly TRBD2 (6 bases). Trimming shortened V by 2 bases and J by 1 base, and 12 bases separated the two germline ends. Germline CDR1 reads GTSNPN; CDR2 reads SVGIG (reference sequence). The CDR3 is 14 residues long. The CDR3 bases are TGTGCCTGGAGTTTGCGGGAAATATCCTACGAGCAGTACTTC. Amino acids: CAWSLREISYEQYF.

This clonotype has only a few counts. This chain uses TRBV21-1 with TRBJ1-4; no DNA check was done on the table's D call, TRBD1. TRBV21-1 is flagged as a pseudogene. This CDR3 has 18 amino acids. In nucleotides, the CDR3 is TGTGCCAGCAGCAAAGGACAGGGCGGGGGAGACAATAATGAAAAACTGTTTTTT. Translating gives CASSKGQGGGDNNEKLFF.

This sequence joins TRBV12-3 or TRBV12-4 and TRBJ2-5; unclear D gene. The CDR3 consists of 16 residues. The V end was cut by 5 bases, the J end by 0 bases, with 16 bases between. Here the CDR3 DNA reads TGTGCCAGCAGTGAGGTAGCTGTAAGTCACCAAGAGACCCAGTACTTC. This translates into CASSEVAVSHQETQYF.

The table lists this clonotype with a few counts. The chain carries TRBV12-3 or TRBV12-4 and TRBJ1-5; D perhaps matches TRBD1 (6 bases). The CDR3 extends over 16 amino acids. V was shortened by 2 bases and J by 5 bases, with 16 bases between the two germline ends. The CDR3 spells CASSLRGKGVYQPQHF. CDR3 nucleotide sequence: TGTGCCAGCAGTTTAAGGGGGAAGGGAGTTTATCAGCCCCAGCATTTT.

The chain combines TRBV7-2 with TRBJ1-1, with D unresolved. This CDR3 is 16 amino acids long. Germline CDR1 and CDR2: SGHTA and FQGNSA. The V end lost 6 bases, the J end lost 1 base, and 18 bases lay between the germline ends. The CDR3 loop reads CASSWPVRQPNTEAFF. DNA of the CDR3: TGTGCCAGCAGTTGGCCCGTTCGGCAGCCGAACACTGAAGCTTTCTTT. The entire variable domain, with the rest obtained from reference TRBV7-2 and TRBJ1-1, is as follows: GAGVSQSPSNKVTEKGKDVELRCDPISGHTALYWYRQSLGQGLEFLIYFQGNSAPDKSGLPSDRFSAERTGGSVSTLTIQRTQQEDSAVYLCASSWPVRQPNTEAFFGQGTRLTVV.

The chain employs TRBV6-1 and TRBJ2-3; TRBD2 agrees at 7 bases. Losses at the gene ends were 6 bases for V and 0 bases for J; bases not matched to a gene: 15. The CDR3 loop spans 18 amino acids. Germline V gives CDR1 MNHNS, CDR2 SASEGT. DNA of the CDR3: TGTGCCAGCAGGCCACCGGGACTAACGGGAACTAGCACAGATACGCAGTATTTT. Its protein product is CASRPPGLTGTSTDTQYF.

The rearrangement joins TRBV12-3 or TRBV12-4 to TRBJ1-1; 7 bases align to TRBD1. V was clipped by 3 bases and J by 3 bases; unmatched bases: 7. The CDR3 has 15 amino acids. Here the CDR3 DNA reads TGTGCCAGCAGTTTTGAGGGGGCCGGAGACACTGAAGCTTTCTTT. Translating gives CASSFEGAGDTEAFF.

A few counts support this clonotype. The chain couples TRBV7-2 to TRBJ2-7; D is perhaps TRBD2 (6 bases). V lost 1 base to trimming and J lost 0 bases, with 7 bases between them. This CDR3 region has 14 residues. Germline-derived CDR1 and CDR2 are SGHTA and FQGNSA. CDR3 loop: CASSLGDFSYEQYF. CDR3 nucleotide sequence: TGTGCCAGCAGCTTAGGGGACTTCTCCTACGAGCAGTACTTC.

CDR3 DNA sequence: TGTGCCATCAGTGGATTGCGGGAGGTGGCCAAAAACATTCAGTACTTC. Translating gives CAISGLREVAKNIQYF. The J gene is TRBJ2-4, the V gene TRBV10-3; 8 nucleotides agree with TRBD2. Germline V CDR1 and CDR2: ENHRY, SYGVKD. V gave up 4 bases and J gave up 1 base; unmatched junction bases: 6. This CDR3 is 16 amino acids long.

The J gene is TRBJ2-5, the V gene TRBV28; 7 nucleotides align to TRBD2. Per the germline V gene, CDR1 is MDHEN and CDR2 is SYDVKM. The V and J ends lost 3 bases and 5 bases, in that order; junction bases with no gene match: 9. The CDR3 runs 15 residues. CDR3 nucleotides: TGTGCCAGCAGTTTTTTAGGCGGGAGCCCGGAGACCCAGTACTTC. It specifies CASSFLGGSPETQYF.

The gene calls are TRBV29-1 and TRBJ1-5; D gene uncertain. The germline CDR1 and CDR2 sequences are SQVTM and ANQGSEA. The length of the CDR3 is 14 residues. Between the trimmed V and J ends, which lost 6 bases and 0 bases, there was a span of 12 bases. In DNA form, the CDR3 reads TGCAGCGTGCGCGACGGGAATAGCAATCAGCCCCAGCATTTT. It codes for CSVRDGNSNQPQHF.

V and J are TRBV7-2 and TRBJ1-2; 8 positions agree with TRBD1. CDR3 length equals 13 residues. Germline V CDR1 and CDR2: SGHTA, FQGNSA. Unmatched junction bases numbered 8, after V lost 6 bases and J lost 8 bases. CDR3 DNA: TGTGCCAGCAGACGTCAGGGGGCGGAGGGCTACACCTTC. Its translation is CASRRQGAEGYTF.

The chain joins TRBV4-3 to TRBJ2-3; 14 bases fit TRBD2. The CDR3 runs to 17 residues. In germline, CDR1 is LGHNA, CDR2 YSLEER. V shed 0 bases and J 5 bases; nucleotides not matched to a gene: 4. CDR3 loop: CASSQDGGTSGGDTQYF. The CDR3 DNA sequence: TGCGCCAGCAGCCAAGATGGCGGGACTAGCGGGGGAGATACGCAGTATTTT.

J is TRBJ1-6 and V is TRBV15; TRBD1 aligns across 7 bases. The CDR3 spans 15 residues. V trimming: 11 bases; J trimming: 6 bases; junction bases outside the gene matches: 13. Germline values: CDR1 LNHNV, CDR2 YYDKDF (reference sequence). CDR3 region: CASPSTRQGNSPLHF. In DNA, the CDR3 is TGTGCCTCCCCTTCCACTCGACAGGGTAATTCACCCCTCCACTTT.

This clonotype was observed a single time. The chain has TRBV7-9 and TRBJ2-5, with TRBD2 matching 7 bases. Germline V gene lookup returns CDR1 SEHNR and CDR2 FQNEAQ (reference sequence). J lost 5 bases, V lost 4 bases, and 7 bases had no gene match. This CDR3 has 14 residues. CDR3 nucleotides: TGTGCCAGCAGCTCTGGGACTATGGGGGAGACCCAGTACTTC. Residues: CASSSGTMGETQYF. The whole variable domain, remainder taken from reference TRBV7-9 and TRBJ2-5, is DTGVSQNPRHKITKRGQNVTFRCDPISEHNRLYWYRQTLGQGPEFLTYFQNEAQLEKSRLLSDRFSAERPKGSFSTLEIQRTEQGDSAMYLCASSSGTMGETQYFGPGTRLLVL.

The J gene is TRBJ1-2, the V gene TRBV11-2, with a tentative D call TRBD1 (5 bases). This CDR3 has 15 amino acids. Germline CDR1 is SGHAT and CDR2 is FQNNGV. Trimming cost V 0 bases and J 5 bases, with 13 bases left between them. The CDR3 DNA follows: TGTGCCAGCAGCTTAGATACGGGGGGAAGATATGGCTACACCTTC. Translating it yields CASSLDTGGRYGYTF.

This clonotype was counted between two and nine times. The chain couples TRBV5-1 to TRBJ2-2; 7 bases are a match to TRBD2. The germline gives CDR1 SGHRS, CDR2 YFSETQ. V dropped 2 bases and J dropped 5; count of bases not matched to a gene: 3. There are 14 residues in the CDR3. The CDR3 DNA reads TGCGCCAGCAGCTTTTCGGGAGGAACCGGGGAGCTGTTTTTT. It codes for CASSFSGGTGELFF.

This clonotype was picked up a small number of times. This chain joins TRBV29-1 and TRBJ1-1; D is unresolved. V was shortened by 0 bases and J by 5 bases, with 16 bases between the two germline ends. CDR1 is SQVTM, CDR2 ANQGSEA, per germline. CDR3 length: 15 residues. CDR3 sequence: CSVEDPTRAGTEAFF. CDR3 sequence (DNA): TGCAGCGTTGAAGATCCCACCCGGGCCGGAACTGAAGCTTTCTTT.